The 27 T cell receptor beta chains given below trace back to one sample, sequenced in a study of patients and donors after allogeneic stem cell transplantation. TCRdb recomputed calls from the RT-PCR reads with MiXCR, one row per CDR3 protein. Among roughly 880,000 distinct CDR3 sequences listed, roughly 18% were seen once. Sequencing was done on a sample of blood, either unsorted or a sorted T cell fraction (not recorded which). These receptors were collected from a human donor who was either an allogeneic HSCT recipient or a stem cell or donor lymphocyte infusion donor (not recorded which). It is not recorded whose cells these are; they may come from a transplant donor.

This clonotype was observed many times. The chain couples TRBV12-3 or TRBV12-4 to TRBJ2-1; 12 nucleotides line up with TRBD2. The CDR3 sequence is 15 residues long. J was trimmed by 2 bases and V by 4 bases; bases with no gene match: 0. CDR3 coding DNA: TGTGCCAGCAGTTCTAGCGGGAGGGCCTACAATGAGCAGTTCTTC. Its translation: CASSSSGRAYNEQFF.

The J gene is TRBJ2-7, the V gene TRBV15, with 8 bases aligning to TRBD2. The CDR3 spans 13 residues. The J segment lost 12 bases and the V segment lost 1 base, leaving 8 bases of the junction unmatched. Germline V lookup: CDR1 LNHNV, CDR2 YYDKDF (reference sequence). The chain's CDR3 is CATSRGGPGLGYF. The DNA of the CDR3 is TGTGCCACCAGCAGAGGTGGTCCGGGACTAGGGTACTTC.

The chain is built from TRBV24-1 and TRBJ1-2; TRBD1 aligns across 8 bases. The V and J ends lost 4 bases and 6 bases, in that order; junction bases with no gene match: 3. CDR3 length: 13 residues. Per the germline V gene, CDR1 is KGHDR and CDR2 is SFDVKD. CDR3 residues: CATSEDRVDGYTF. The CDR3 region has the DNA TGTGCCACCAGTGAGGACAGGGTGGATGGCTACACCTTC.

The chain is built from TRBV4-1 and TRBJ1-4; the D is unclear. V lost 4 bases and J 7 bases, leaving 10 bases between the germline ends. CDR1 is MGHRA and CDR2 is YSYEKL in the germline V gene. This CDR3 is built from 13 residues. As DNA, the CDR3 is TGCGCCAGCAGCCTTATCCGTGGTGAAAAACTGTTTTTT. This translates into CASSLIRGEKLFF.

This clonotype was observed a handful of times. The chain carries TRBV11-1 and TRBJ2-2; 9 bases are shared with TRBD2. Germline-derived CDR1 and CDR2 are SGHAT and FQDESV (reference sequence). Trimming at V came to 7 bases and at J to 4 bases, leaving 7 bases not matched to a gene. The CDR3 runs to 15 residues. The CDR3 here is CASTILAGPTGELFF. The CDR3 DNA reads TGTGCCAGCACCATACTAGCGGGCCCCACCGGGGAGCTGTTTTTT. The variable domain in full, completed from reference TRBV11-1 and TRBJ2-2, reads EAEVAQSPRYKITEKSQAVAFWCDPISGHATLYWYRQILGQGPELLVQFQDESVVDDSQLPKDRFSAERLKGVDSTLKIQPAELGDSAMYLCASTILAGPTGELFFGEGSRLTVL.

Only a few counts were recorded for this clonotype. V and J are TRBV20-1 and TRBJ2-1; 10 nucleotides align to TRBD2. The CDR3 extends over 14 amino acids. Germline trimming cut 3 bases from V and 1 base from J; bases unmatched to any gene: 0. The germline CDR1 and CDR2 sequences are DFQATT and SNEGSKA (reference sequence). The CDR3 loop reads CSASSGGSYNEQFF. CDR3 coding DNA: TGCAGTGCTAGTAGCGGGGGGTCCTACAATGAGCAGTTCTTC.

The chain combines TRBV7-3 with TRBJ2-7; 7 bases line up with TRBD2. The CDR3 loop spans 14 amino acids. Germline CDR1 and CDR2: SGHTA and FQGTGA. V shed 5 bases, J shed 5 bases, and the junction held 9 bases outside the gene matches. The CDR3 loop reads CASSPTGGLHEQYF. The CDR3 bases are TGTGCCAGCAGCCCGACGGGAGGATTACACGAGCAGTACTTC.

The V and J genes are TRBV9 and TRBJ1-3; D ambiguous. The CDR3 runs to 14 residues. The germline gives CDR1 SGDLS, CDR2 YYNGEE. Trimming removed 0 bases from V and 2 bases from J, with 6 bases in between. The CDR3 bases are TGTGCCAGCAGCGTAGGTCGGCCTGGAAACACCATATATTTT. Its protein is CASSVGRPGNTIYF.

The CDR3 sequence: CASSFTGFLANVLTF. In DNA form, the CDR3 reads TGTGCCAGCAGCTTCACAGGGTTTCTGGCCAACGTCCTGACTTTC. V usage is TRBV7-2 and J usage is TRBJ2-6; D perhaps matches TRBD1 (6 bases). Trimming removed 3 bases from V and 6 bases from J, with 12 bases in between. The CDR3 sequence is 15 residues long. Germline V gene lookup returns CDR1 SGHTA and CDR2 FQGNSA.

The rearrangement links TRBV20-1 to TRBJ1-1; no definite D call. Germline V gene lookup returns CDR1 DFQATT and CDR2 SNEGSKA (reference sequence). This CDR3 has 15 residues. The V end lost 5 bases, the J end lost 6 bases, and 22 bases lay between the germline ends. The CDR3 DNA reads TGCAGTGCTGCCCGGGTGAAGGGATTACTTCCTGAAGCTTTCTTT. It codes for CSAARVKGLLPEAFF.

This clonotype was observed a few times. This chain uses TRBV7-9 with TRBJ1-6; TRBD1 aligns across 8 bases. The CDR3 consists of 17 residues. Germline assignment: CDR1 SEHNR and CDR2 FQNEAQ (reference sequence). The ends lost 1 base at V and 8 bases at J; junction bases unmatched: 10. CDR3 in amino acids: CASSLDPPGQAYSPLHF. The CDR3 DNA is TGTGCCAGCAGCTTAGACCCGCCGGGACAGGCTTATTCACCCCTCCACTTT.

This clonotype was seen many times. The V gene is TRBV20-1, the J gene TRBJ2-1, with TRBD1 as a possible D gene (6 bases). V lost 4 bases and J 5 bases, leaving 18 bases between the germline ends. Germline CDR1 reads DFQATT; CDR2 reads SNEGSKA (reference sequence). The CDR3 totals 15 residues. DNA of the CDR3: TGCAGTGCTAAATCTTTTGGACAGAAGGACAATGAGCAGTTCTTC. Its protein is CSAKSFGQKDNEQFF.

The V gene is TRBV12-3 or TRBV12-4, the J gene TRBJ2-2; D remains unclear. CDR3 length: 11 residues. Trimming left V 10 bases short and J 5 bases short, with 8 bases between. The CDR3 here is CATSGTGELFF. Written as DNA, the CDR3 is TGTGCCACCTCCGGAACCGGGGAGCTGTTTTTT.

The chain links TRBV9 to TRBJ2-2; 12 bases match TRBD2. J was trimmed by 3 bases and V by 4 bases; bases with no gene match: 10. Per germline, CDR1 SGDLS and CDR2 YYNGEE. CDR3 length equals 18 residues. CDR3 coding DNA: TGTGCCAGCAGCCCCCCCCGGACTAGCGGGGTTTACACCGGGGAGCTGTTTTTT. It encodes CASSPPRTSGVYTGELFF.

This clonotype was counted ten times or more. V is TRBV7-2 and J is TRBJ2-3; no reliable D call. This CDR3 comprises 13 residues. Germline CDR1 and CDR2: SGHTA and FQGNSA. The V end lost 5 bases, the J end lost 4 bases, and 10 bases lay between the germline ends. The CDR3 sequence is CASSPRVSDTQYF. CDR3 DNA sequence: TGTGCCAGCAGCCCCCGGGTTTCAGATACGCAGTATTTT.

The chain couples TRBV4-2 to TRBJ1-3, with D unclear. This CDR3 is built from 16 residues. V was clipped by 5 bases and J by 0 bases, with 14 bases between them. Germline V gene data show CDR1 as LGHNA and CDR2 as YNFKEQ. The DNA for the CDR3 is TGTGCCAGCAGCTCCGAGGCGATATACTCTGGAAACACCATATATTTT. As protein: CASSSEAIYSGNTIYF.

This chain uses TRBV19 with TRBJ2-2; D uncertain. Trimming took 9 bases from V and 4 from J, leaving 9 bases between them. CDR3 length: 12 residues. Germline V gives CDR1 LNHDA, CDR2 SQIVND (reference sequence). CDR3 in amino acids: CASALGTGELFF. The CDR3 DNA follows: TGTGCCAGCGCATTAGGCACCGGGGAGCTGTTTTTT.

This clonotype was counted a few times. The V gene is TRBV20-1, the J gene TRBJ2-1; D perhaps matches TRBD2 (7 bases). The germline V and J ends were trimmed by 6 bases and 7 bases, with 19 bases remaining between them. Germline values: CDR1 DFQATT, CDR2 SNEGSKA (reference sequence). The length of the CDR3 is 14 residues. DNA of the CDR3: TGCAGTGCCGCCAGGGGAGCGGGGACGAATGAGCAGTTCTTC. Translating it yields CSAARGAGTNEQFF.

This clonotype was seen a single time. V is TRBV14 and J is TRBJ1-1; D unresolved. Trimming left V 0 bases short and J 1 base short, with 9 bases between. Germline assignment: CDR1 SGHDN and CDR2 FVKESK. This CDR3 is 15 amino acids long. In DNA, the CDR3 is TGTGCCAGCAGCCAAGACTTCGAGGAGAACACTGAAGCTTTCTTT. It specifies CASSQDFEENTEAFF.

The V call is TRBV20-1, the J call TRBJ2-1, with 7 bases aligning to TRBD1. Germline values: CDR1 DFQATT, CDR2 SNEGSKA (reference sequence). V lost 2 bases, J lost 0 bases, and 7 bases stayed unmatched. There are 16 residues in the CDR3. This CDR3 is CSARNIDRASYNEQFF. In nucleotides, the CDR3 is TGCAGTGCTAGAAATATAGACAGGGCCTCCTACAATGAGCAGTTCTTC.

The rearrangement uses TRBV20-1 and TRBJ2-1; a possible D gene is TRBD2 (6 bases). Trimming took off 1 base at V and 8 bases at J, with 15 bases between the two ends. The CDR3 is 14 amino acids. Germline CDR1 DFQATT, CDR2 SNEGSKA (reference sequence). CDR3 sequence: CSARVGLPSHEQFF. The CDR3 DNA follows: TGCAGTGCTAGAGTGGGACTCCCCTCCCATGAGCAGTTCTTC.

The rearrangement joins TRBV5-1 to TRBJ1-2; tentatively, D is TRBD1 (5 bases). The CDR3 has 14 amino acids. V shed 0 bases and J shed 10 bases, with 16 bases lying between them. Looked up from germline, CDR1 is SGHRS and CDR2 is YFSETQ. The CDR3 spells CASSLDPGIRVYTF. The CDR3, as DNA: TGCGCCAGCAGCTTGGATCCAGGGATAAGAGTCTACACCTTC.

This clonotype was seen a handful of times. V and J are TRBV7-9 and TRBJ1-3; D not certain. Germline lookup yields CDR1 SEHNR and CDR2 FQNEAQ (reference sequence). V was cut by 2 bases and J by 4 bases, with 9 bases left in between. The CDR3 has 14 amino acids. As DNA, the CDR3 is TGTGCCAGCAGCTTAATATCCCCGGGAAACACCATATATTTT. It is translated as CASSLISPGNTIYF.

This clonotype was seen a few times. DNA for the CDR3: TGTGCCAGCAGCTTAGAAAAGGGGGCGCGTGGGCCCACAGATACGCAGTATTTT. Its protein is CASSLEKGARGPTDTQYF. The gene calls are TRBV13 and TRBJ2-3, with TRBD1 identical over 7 bases. CDR3 size: 18 residues. The germline CDR1 and CDR2 sequences are PRHDT and FYEKMQ (reference sequence). The ends lost 1 base at V and 2 bases at J; junction bases unmatched: 12.

J is TRBJ2-2 and V is TRBV20-1; D is unclear. This CDR3 region has 15 residues. Per the germline V gene, CDR1 is DFQATT and CDR2 is SNEGSKA (reference sequence). Trimming took 5 bases from V and 2 from J, leaving 15 bases between them. The chain's CDR3 is CSAPLPPTNTGELFF. CDR3 in DNA: TGCAGTGCTCCCCTCCCCCCGACAAACACCGGGGAGCTGTTTTTT.

This clonotype has just a few counts. This chain connects TRBV5-1 to TRBJ2-3; perhaps TRBD2 as D (6 bases). The length of the CDR3 is 14 residues. V was pared by 0 bases and J by 5 bases, with 10 bases between. CDR1 is SGHRS and CDR2 is YFSETQ in the germline V gene. CDR3 loop: CASSLVPGEDTQYF. The CDR3, as DNA: TGCGCCAGCAGCTTGGTTCCGGGGGAAGATACGCAGTATTTT.

This chain links TRBV27 with TRBJ2-1, with a possible D match to TRBD1 (5 bases). The CDR3 covers 14 residues. CDR1 and CDR2 from the germline V gene are MNHEY and SMNVEV (reference sequence). V shed 1 base and J shed 8 bases, with 12 bases lying between them. CDR3: CASSLWAGKDEQFF. CDR3 DNA: TGTGCCAGCAGTTTATGGGCAGGGAAGGATGAGCAGTTCTTC.